The 7 T cell receptor beta chains presented below share a single source sample, sequenced in a study of blood T cell repertoires in COVID-19. The method was immunoSEQ multiplex PCR; TCRdb's version includes in-frame clones alone and lacks a portion of them. This sample carries tens of thousands of clones, under 85% of them seen once, and the ten largest clones take around a fifth. Sequenced material: peripheral blood. The receptors come from a man between 65 and 80 years old with acute or convalescent COVID-19.

The CDR3 sequence is CASSFVSTEAFF. CDR3 coding DNA: TGTGCCAGCAGCTTTGTTAGCACTGAAGCTTTCTTT. V usage is TRBV9 and J usage is TRBJ1-1; D is ambiguous. In germline, CDR1 is SGDLS, CDR2 YYNGEE. The germline V and J ends were trimmed by 4 bases and 4 bases, with 8 bases remaining between them. The CDR3 consists of 12 residues.

The chain couples TRBV25-1 to TRBJ2-7; weak D call: TRBD1 (5 bases). Trimming cost V 2 bases and J 5 bases, with 13 bases left between them. Germline values: CDR1 MGHDK, CDR2 SYGVNS. CDR3 length equals 14 residues. The CDR3 loop is CASSEGRVIDEQYF. The CDR3 region has the DNA TGTGCCAGCAGTGAAGGCAGGGTCATCGACGAGCAGTACTTC.

This chain links TRBV19 with TRBJ1-2, with D perhaps matching TRBD1 (5 bases). Trimming took off 5 bases at V and 2 bases at J, with 21 bases between the two ends. Germline values: CDR1 LNHDA, CDR2 SQIVND (reference sequence). The CDR3 consists of 17 residues. CDR3 region: CASSSNGRGAGNYGYTF. DNA for the CDR3: TGTGCCAGTAGTTCTAACGGCAGAGGCGCAGGGAACTATGGCTACACCTTC.

The V call is TRBV2, the J call TRBJ2-7, with D possibly being TRBD1 (6 bases). Per germline, CDR1 SNHLY and CDR2 FYNNEI. V lost 5 bases and J lost 6, with 17 bases in between. This CDR3 has 14 amino acids. The CDR3 nucleotides are TGTGCCAGCAGTTTAAACAGGGCACCAGCCGAGCAGTACTTC. The encoded protein is CASSLNRAPAEQYF.

V gene TRBV2 combines with J gene TRBJ2-7, with D possibly matching TRBD1 (5 bases). This CDR3 has 13 amino acids. From germline, CDR1 is SNHLY and CDR2 FYNNEI. The ends were cut back, 3 bases at V and 6 bases at J, with 12 bases in the middle. The CDR3: CASSEVARAEQYF. CDR3 DNA: TGTGCCAGCAGTGAGGTAGCCAGGGCCGAGCAGTACTTC.

V usage is TRBV28 and J usage is TRBJ1-6, with 9 positions matching TRBD1. This CDR3 is 14 amino acids long. Trimming at V came to 4 bases and at J to 8 bases, leaving 3 bases not matched to a gene. CDR1 is MDHEN, CDR2 SYDVKM, per germline. The CDR3 DNA reads as TGTGCCAGCAGTTGGGGACAGGGCGATTCACCCCTCCACTTT. As protein: CASSWGQGDSPLHF.

Only one count was recorded for this clone. V usage is TRBV5-1 and J usage is TRBJ2-7; 7 bases map to TRBD1. This CDR3 spans 15 amino acids. CDR1 and CDR2 from the germline V gene are SGHRS and YFSETQ. J gave up 3 bases and V 2 bases, and 8 bases lay outside the gene matches. The CDR3 coding sequence is TGCGCCAGCAGCTTAGCAACAGGGGTGGGCTACGAGCAGTACTTC. Amino acid sequence: CASSLATGVGYEQYF.